Listed below are T cell receptor beta chains from one sample, sequenced in a study of CD8 T cells in Susac syndrome. MiXCR, applied by TCRdb to the immunoSEQ multiplex PCR reads, yields one record per CDR3 protein. Of about 210,000 distinct CDR3 sequences in the sample, roughly 95% are singletons; the top ten hold about 0.095%. The specimen sequenced was CD4+ T cells from PBMCs. The receptors derive from a human donor in good health. The CDR3 runs from the conserved cysteine through the conserved F or W. Each record gives: J gene, D gene, clone size, V gene, CDR3 protein, CDR3 DNA. A D gene is named only where the DNA matches it firmly. Clone size is shown for a subset of rows, as once, few, many or a class of expanded clone.

j_call: TRBJ1-1
d_call: TRBD1
clone_size: NA
v_call: TRBV28
cdr3_aa: CASSLTGYDAEAFF
cdr3_nt: TGTGCCAGCAGCTTGACAGGGTACGACGCTGAAGCTTTCTTT

j_call: TRBJ2-1
d_call: NA
clone_size: NA
v_call: TRBV5-1
cdr3_aa: CASSLDRVEYNEQFF
cdr3_nt: TGCGCCAGCAGCTTGGACAGGGTAGAGTACAATGAGCAGTTCTTC

j_call: TRBJ2-1
d_call: NA
clone_size: NA
v_call: TRBV28
cdr3_aa: CASSTLTPNEQFF
cdr3_nt: TGTGCCAGCAGTACACTGACTCCCAATGAGCAGTTCTTC

j_call: TRBJ2-5
d_call: NA
clone_size: NA
v_call: TRBV10-3
cdr3_aa: CAISVSDQETQYF
cdr3_nt: TGTGCCATCAGTGTTAGCGACCAAGAGACCCAGTACTTC

j_call: TRBJ1-2
d_call: NA
clone_size: NA
v_call: TRBV28
cdr3_aa: CASRTSGGNYGYTF
cdr3_nt: TGTGCCAGCAGGACCTCGGGGGGGAACTATGGCTACACCTTC

j_call: TRBJ2-1
d_call: NA
clone_size: once
v_call: TRBV30
cdr3_aa: CAWGRVNNEQFF
cdr3_nt: TGTGCCTGGGGGCGAGTGAACAATGAGCAGTTCTTC

j_call: TRBJ1-2
d_call: NA
clone_size: NA
v_call: TRBV5-1
cdr3_aa: CASHPTEGYGYTF
cdr3_nt: TGCGCCAGCCATCCGACCGAGGGCTATGGCTACACCTTC

j_call: TRBJ2-3
d_call: TRBD2
clone_size: NA
v_call: TRBV9
cdr3_aa: CASTAGVTTDTQYF
cdr3_nt: TGTGCCAGCACTGCGGGGGTGACCACAGATACGCAGTATTTT

j_call: TRBJ2-7
d_call: NA
clone_size: NA
v_call: TRBV7-9
cdr3_aa: CASSSRQGGSYEQYF
cdr3_nt: TGTGCCAGCAGTTCGCGACAGGGAGGCTCCTACGAGCAGTACTTC

j_call: TRBJ2-1
d_call: NA
clone_size: once
v_call: TRBV29-1
cdr3_aa: CSLGSYNEQFF
cdr3_nt: TGCAGCCTGGGGTCCTACAATGAGCAGTTCTTC

j_call: TRBJ2-7
d_call: TRBD1
clone_size: NA
v_call: TRBV19
cdr3_aa: CASSTGGVGSYEQYF
cdr3_nt: TGTGCCAGTAGCACAGGGGGAGTTGGCTCCTACGAGCAGTACTTC

j_call: TRBJ2-3
d_call: TRBD2
clone_size: NA
v_call: TRBV24-1
cdr3_aa: CATSDSTSGTQYF
cdr3_nt: TGTGCCACCAGTGATTCAACTAGCGGAACGCAGTATTTT

j_call: TRBJ1-5
d_call: TRBD1
clone_size: NA
v_call: TRBV30
cdr3_aa: CAWSRDRVAGAQHF
cdr3_nt: TGTGCCTGGAGTCGGGACAGGGTCGCCGGGGCCCAGCATTTT

j_call: TRBJ1-5
d_call: NA
clone_size: NA
v_call: TRBV25-1
cdr3_aa: CASSAREGSGQPQHF
cdr3_nt: TGTGCCAGCAGTGCCCGGGAGGGGTCGGGTCAGCCCCAGCATTTT

j_call: TRBJ1-2
d_call: NA
clone_size: NA
v_call: TRBV5-1
cdr3_aa: CASSKVMDGQNYGYTF
cdr3_nt: TGCGCCAGCAGCAAGGTAATGGACGGGCAGAACTATGGCTACACCTTC